This TCR beta chain was documented in a study of T cell changes during pregnancy in multiple sclerosis. The table came from immunoSEQ multiplex PCR; TCRdb's copy has only in-frame clones and leaves some out. This table holds about 68,000 clones, about nine tenths found once. The germline V gene has CDR1 SGDLS and CDR2 YYNGEE. This CDR3 region has 15 residues. V was trimmed by 0 bases and J by 3 bases, leaving 10 bases between them. This receptor was identified in a female donor with multiple sclerosis, enrolled in a pregnancy study. V and J are TRBV9 and TRBJ1-3; D is ambiguous. Sequences were derived from peripheral blood, sampled in the third trimester of pregnancy. Written as DNA, the CDR3 is TGTGCCAGCAGCGTAGCCAGATTCCTTGGAAACACCATATATTTT. It encodes CASSVARFLGNTIYF.